This T cell receptor (beta chain) emerged from a study of T cells after somatic rescue of genetic block. The data were produced by immunoSEQ multiplex PCR, yet TCRdb's version contains in-frame clones alone and is incomplete. The data contain 110,000 or so clones, around 90% of them singletons. This sequence was found in a young woman. Sequenced material: peripheral blood mononuclear cells (PBMCs).

CDR3 nucleotide sequence: TGTGCCACCAGCAGAGAGAGCATAGGGGCCCGACAGCCCCAGCATTTT. Protein product: CATSRESIGARQPQHF. This rearrangement joins TRBV15 to TRBJ1-5, with D tentatively TRBD1 (5 bases). Trimming removed 0 bases at V and 7 bases at J, with 16 bases between. The CDR3 has 16 residues. Germline V lookup: CDR1 LNHNV, CDR2 YYDKDF (reference sequence).